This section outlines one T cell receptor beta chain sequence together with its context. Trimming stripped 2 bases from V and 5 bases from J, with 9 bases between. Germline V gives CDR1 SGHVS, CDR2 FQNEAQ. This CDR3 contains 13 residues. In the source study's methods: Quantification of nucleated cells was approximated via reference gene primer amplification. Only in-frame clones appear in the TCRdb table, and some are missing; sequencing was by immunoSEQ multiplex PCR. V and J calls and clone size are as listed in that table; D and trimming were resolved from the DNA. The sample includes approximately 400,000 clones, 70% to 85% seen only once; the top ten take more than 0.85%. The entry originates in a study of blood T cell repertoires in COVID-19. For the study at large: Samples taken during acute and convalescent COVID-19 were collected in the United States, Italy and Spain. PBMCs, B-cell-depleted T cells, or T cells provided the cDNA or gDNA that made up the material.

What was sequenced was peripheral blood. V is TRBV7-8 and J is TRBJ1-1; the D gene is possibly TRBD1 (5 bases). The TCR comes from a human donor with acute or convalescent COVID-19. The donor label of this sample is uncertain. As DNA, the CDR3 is TGTGCCAGCAGCTTACGGGGGAGGACTGAAGCTTTCTTT. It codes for CASSLRGRTEAFF.